This TCR beta chain was sequenced in a study of cytomegalovirus exposure and HLA in healthy donors. Use of 60 Vbeta and 13 Jbeta primers characterized the PCR. Clones were sequenced by immunoSEQ multiplex PCR, and TCRdb holds only the in-frame ones, with some missing. The sample lists 150,000 or so clones, roughly 73% occurring once. Findings of the study overall: Common viral pathogens seemed, in a later analysis, to connect with several of the most significant clusters.

The V gene's germline CDR1 is MDHEN and CDR2 SYDVKM. The ends lost 4 bases at V and 4 bases at J; junction bases unmatched: 5. This CDR3 has 14 residues. Turning to this clone: As yet, its antigen is unknown.

The sequence was collected from a female donor in good health and CMV-seronegative. The chain couples TRBV28 to TRBJ1-2; the match to TRBD1 covers 8 bases. The sample comprised PBMCs. CDR3: CASSSSTGVYGYTF. CDR3 DNA: TGTGCCAGCAGTTCGTCGACAGGGGTCTATGGCTACACCTTC.